Only a few counts were recorded for the clone carrying this T cell receptor (beta chain). Its antigen is unknown. The record originates from a study of radiotherapy plus CTLA-4 blockade in lung cancer. Assay used: immunoSEQ multiplex PCR; TCRdb lists only in-frame clones, some missing. The table lists tens of thousands of clones, over 70% of them singletons. Germline CDR1 reads SGHTA; CDR2 reads FQGTGA. The CDR3 runs to 15 residues. Trimming cost V 5 bases and J 4 bases, with 17 bases left between them. Regarding the study as a whole: It was early blood T cell clone dynamics, with interferon-beta, that reportedly best predicted response. Blood saw expansion of tumor-derived TCR clones after radiotherapy plus ipilimumab.

The chain joins TRBV7-3 to TRBJ2-5; a weak D match, TRBD2 (7 bases). The TCR sequence derives from a human donor with non-small cell lung cancer who had a partial response to radiotherapy plus ipilimumab. This specimen was peripheral blood, taken from a patient treated with radiotherapy plus ipilimumab. The CDR3 DNA reads as TGTGCCAGCAGCCCCCGCAGGGGAGGGGCAGAGACCCAGTACTTC. This sequence encodes CASSPRRGGAETQYF.